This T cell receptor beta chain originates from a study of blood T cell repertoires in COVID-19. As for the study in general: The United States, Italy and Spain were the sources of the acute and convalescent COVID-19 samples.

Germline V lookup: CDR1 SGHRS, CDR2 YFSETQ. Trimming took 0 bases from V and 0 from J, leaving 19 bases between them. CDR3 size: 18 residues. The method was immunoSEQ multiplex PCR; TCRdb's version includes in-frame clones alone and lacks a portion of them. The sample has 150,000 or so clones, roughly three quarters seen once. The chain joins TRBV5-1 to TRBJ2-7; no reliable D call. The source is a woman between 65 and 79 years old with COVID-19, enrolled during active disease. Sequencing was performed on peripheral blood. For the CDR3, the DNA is TGCGCCAGCAGCTTGGGAATGGTGACTCGTCCGAGCTCCTACGAGCAGTACTTC. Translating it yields CASSLGMVTRPSSYEQYF.